This is a list of T cell receptor beta chains from one sample in a study of blood T cell repertoires in COVID-19. Assay: immunoSEQ multiplex PCR; the TCRdb copy retains only in-frame clones and omits some. The data hold roughly 160,000 clones, with under 95% observed a single time. The sequencing sample was made of peripheral blood. These receptors originate from a young man with COVID-19, enrolled during active disease. The CDR3 runs from the conserved cysteine through the conserved F or W. A D gene is named only where the DNA matches it firmly. Clone size is given for some rows only: seen once, a few or many times, or a class if the clone is expanded.

DNA: TGTGCCAGCAGCCCAACAGGGGCATCTGTTCAGGCCTACACCTTC; CDR3: CASSPTGASVQAYTF; D: TRBD1; J: TRBJ1-2; size: -; V: TRBV5-5
DNA: TGCGCCAGCAGTGATCGGGGAGCGGCCGGGGAGCTGTTTTTT; CDR3: CASSDRGAAGELFF; D: -; J: TRBJ2-2; size: -; V: TRBV10-1
DNA: TGCAGTGCTAGTTCCGGGACAGGGGCCCAGCCCCAGCATTTT; CDR3: CSASSGTGAQPQHF; D: TRBD1; J: TRBJ1-5; size: -; V: TRBV20-1
DNA: TGTGCCAGCAGTTACGGGACTAGTGGTTTCGGTGAGCAGTTCTTC; CDR3: CASSYGTSGFGEQFF; D: TRBD2; J: TRBJ2-1; size: -; V: TRBV6-5
DNA: TGTGCCAGTTGGGCCAACAATGAGCAGTTCTTC; CDR3: CASWANNEQFF; D: -; J: TRBJ2-1; size: once; V: TRBV6-5
DNA: TGTGCCACCAGCAGTGGGGGCTACTACAATGAGCAGTTCTTC; CDR3: CATSSGGYYNEQFF; D: -; J: TRBJ2-1; size: -; V: TRBV15
DNA: TGCAGCGTTAGAAATCCGGGACTAGCGGGAGGACCGCAGTATTTT; CDR3: CSVRNPGLAGGPQYF; D: TRBD2; J: TRBJ2-3; size: -; V: TRBV29-1
DNA: TGTGCCAGCAGCCTCCTCGGACTAGCGGGGTCACTAGTGGCCTACAATGAGCAGTTCTTC; CDR3: CASSLLGLAGSLVAYNEQFF; D: TRBD2; J: TRBJ2-1; size: -; V: TRBV14
DNA: TGTGCCAGTAGTATTTCGGGGACTTTTAATGAAAAACTGTTTTTT; CDR3: CASSISGTFNEKLFF; D: -; J: TRBJ1-4; size: -; V: TRBV19
DNA: TGTGCCAGCAGCTACCGGACTAGCGGGTTCTCCTACGAGCAGTACTTC; CDR3: CASSYRTSGFSYEQYF; D: TRBD2; J: TRBJ2-7; size: -; V: TRBV7-8
DNA: TGTGCCAGCAGCGTAGCCGGGACAGGGGTCACTGAAGCTTTCTTT; CDR3: CASSVAGTGVTEAFF; D: TRBD1; J: TRBJ1-1; size: once; V: TRBV9
DNA: TGTGCCAGCAGTTACTATTTCGGCGGTAACTATGGCTACACCTTC; CDR3: CASSYYFGGNYGYTF; D: -; J: TRBJ1-2; size: -; V: TRBV6-5
DNA: TGTGCCAGCAGTTACTCCCAGCGCGTAGATACGCAGTATTTT; CDR3: CASSYSQRVDTQYF; D: -; J: TRBJ2-3; size: -; V: TRBV6-6
DNA: TGCGCCAGCAGCCCCAATACAGGGCGCACCGGGGAGCTGTTTTTT; CDR3: CASSPNTGRTGELFF; D: -; J: TRBJ2-2; size: -; V: TRBV5-1
DNA: TGTGCCAGCAGCCATCGACAGGGGACGACTGAAGCTTTCTTT; CDR3: CASSHRQGTTEAFF; D: TRBD1; J: TRBJ1-1; size: -; V: TRBV3-1/TRBV3-2
DNA: TGTGCCAGCTCAACCACACAGGGGAGCAATGAGCAGTTCTTC; CDR3: CASSTTQGSNEQFF; D: TRBD1; J: TRBJ2-1; size: -; V: TRBV18
DNA: TGTGCCAGCTCACTTCAGGGGGCCCAGAGCTCTGGAAACACCATATATTTT; CDR3: CASSLQGAQSSGNTIYF; D: TRBD1; J: TRBJ1-3; size: -; V: TRBV18
DNA: TGTGCCAGCAGCTTAGGCGGGGCCAATGAGCAGTTCTTC; CDR3: CASSLGGANEQFF; D: -; J: TRBJ2-1; size: -; V: TRBV7-3
DNA: TGTGCCAGCAGCTTAGCGACCGGGTTAGCAGATACGCAGTATTTT; CDR3: CASSLATGLADTQYF; D: -; J: TRBJ2-3; size: -; V: TRBV7-2
DNA: TGTGCCAGCAGACAGGGTCAGGATCAGCCCCAGCATTTT; CDR3: CASRQGQDQPQHF; D: -; J: TRBJ1-5; size: -; V: TRBV28
DNA: TGTGCCACCCACCTTTGGCGGTACAATCAGCCCCAGCATTTT; CDR3: CATHLWRYNQPQHF; D: -; J: TRBJ1-5; size: many; V: TRBV19
DNA: TGTGCCAGCAGTTTAGGGTCTAGCTTCGGCAATGAGCAGTTCTTC; CDR3: CASSLGSSFGNEQFF; D: -; J: TRBJ2-1; size: -; V: TRBV27
DNA: TGTGCCAGCAGCCCATCGACAGGGCCCGGAAACACCATATATTTT; CDR3: CASSPSTGPGNTIYF; D: TRBD1; J: TRBJ1-3; size: -; V: TRBV7-2
DNA: TGTGCCAGTAACCCTGGAGCGGGGAGCTCCTACAATGAGCAGTTCTTC; CDR3: CASNPGAGSSYNEQFF; D: TRBD2; J: TRBJ2-1; size: -; V: TRBV19
DNA: TGTGCCAGCAGTCGGGATTTGACGGATTCACCCCTCCACTTT; CDR3: CASSRDLTDSPLHF; D: -; J: TRBJ1-6; size: -; V: TRBV6-5
DNA: TGTGCCAGCAGTAACAGGGATACTGGGGCCAACGTCCTGACTTTC; CDR3: CASSNRDTGANVLTF; D: -; J: TRBJ2-6; size: -; V: TRBV6-5
DNA: TGTGCCAGCAGCCTTAATGGGGGGGGCGAGTATCAGCCCCAGCATTTT; CDR3: CASSLNGGGEYQPQHF; D: -; J: TRBJ1-5; size: -; V: TRBV5-6
DNA: TGTGCCAGCGCCGGGACAGGGGATAAGAATTCACCCCTCCACTTT; CDR3: CASAGTGDKNSPLHF; D: TRBD1; J: TRBJ1-6; size: few; V: TRBV6-6
DNA: TGTGCCAGCAGCCAAGAATCGAGGCGGGAGGCAGATACGCAGTATTTT; CDR3: CASSQESRREADTQYF; D: TRBD2; J: TRBJ2-3; size: -; V: TRBV14
DNA: TGCGCCAGCAGCCAAGATAGCGGGAGCCCCTACGAGCAGTACTTC; CDR3: CASSQDSGSPYEQYF; D: TRBD2; J: TRBJ2-7; size: -; V: TRBV4-1
DNA: TGTGCCAGCAGTTCCCCGAAGGGCGGGAGTGGCTACAATGAGCAGTTCTTC; CDR3: CASSSPKGGSGYNEQFF; D: TRBD2; J: TRBJ2-1; size: -; V: TRBV6-2/TRBV6-3
DNA: TGTGCCAGCAGCCCGTCCGGGGGAGCTGAAGCTTTCTTT; CDR3: CASSPSGGAEAFF; D: -; J: TRBJ1-1; size: -; V: TRBV14
DNA: TGTGCCAGCGGACTAGCGGGTGGAGGGAGCCTAGGCGAGCAGTACTTC; CDR3: CASGLAGGGSLGEQYF; D: TRBD2; J: TRBJ2-7; size: -; V: TRBV13
DNA: TGTGCCAGCAGCCCGCTAGCGGAGATCCGAGATACGCAGTATTTT; CDR3: CASSPLAEIRDTQYF; D: TRBD2; J: TRBJ2-3; size: -; V: TRBV9
DNA: TGTGCCAGCACCGACAGCAATTCTGGGGGGAATGAAAAACTGTTTTTT; CDR3: CASTDSNSGGNEKLFF; D: -; J: TRBJ1-4; size: -; V: TRBV6-6
DNA: TGCGCCAGCAGCTCCCTCGCAGCAGCGTCCAATGAGCAGTTCTTC; CDR3: CASSSLAAASNEQFF; D: -; J: TRBJ2-1; size: -; V: TRBV5-1
DNA: TGTGCCAGCAGCTACGACAGGGCAATGAACACTGAAGCTTTCTTT; CDR3: CASSYDRAMNTEAFF; D: TRBD1; J: TRBJ1-1; size: -; V: TRBV7-9
DNA: TGTGCCAGCAGCACACAACAGGGAATTCGAGATGGCTACACCTTC; CDR3: CASSTQQGIRDGYTF; D: -; J: TRBJ1-2; size: once; V: TRBV7-2
DNA: TGTGCCAGTAGTATAGAAGGGGTTTCTAGCAATCAGCCCCAGCATTTT; CDR3: CASSIEGVSSNQPQHF; D: -; J: TRBJ1-5; size: -; V: TRBV19
DNA: TGTGCCACCAGTGATTTGCAAGGGGGCAAGACCGGGGAGCTGTTTTTT; CDR3: CATSDLQGGKTGELFF; D: TRBD1; J: TRBJ2-2; size: -; V: TRBV24-1
DNA: TGTGCCAGCAGCTCCACGCGGTGGGGAGCGGGAGCTTCCTACAATGAGCAGTTCTTC; CDR3: CASSSTRWGAGASYNEQFF; D: TRBD2; J: TRBJ2-1; size: -; V: TRBV11-3
DNA: TGTGCCAGCAGCTTTCACTCGACTAGCGGCTACGAGCAGTACTTC; CDR3: CASSFHSTSGYEQYF; D: TRBD2; J: TRBJ2-7; size: -; V: TRBV7-2
DNA: TGCGCCAGCAGTCCGGGACAGGGAGTGGGCACTGAAGCTTTCTTT; CDR3: CASSPGQGVGTEAFF; D: TRBD1; J: TRBJ1-1; size: -; V: TRBV10-1
DNA: TGTGCCAGCACCCAAGGGGGGGGTTACTACGAGCAGTACTTC; CDR3: CASTQGGGYYEQYF; D: -; J: TRBJ2-7; size: -; V: TRBV2
DNA: TGTGCCAGCAGCTTAGCTTGGCCTAGCGGGATGGGTGAGCAGTTCTTC; CDR3: CASSLAWPSGMGEQFF; D: TRBD2; J: TRBJ2-1; size: -; V: TRBV7-2
DNA: TGTGCCAGCAGTTCCTTAAGTAGCGGGAGCTCCTACAATGAGCAGTTCTTC; CDR3: CASSSLSSGSSYNEQFF; D: TRBD2; J: TRBJ2-1; size: -; V: TRBV28